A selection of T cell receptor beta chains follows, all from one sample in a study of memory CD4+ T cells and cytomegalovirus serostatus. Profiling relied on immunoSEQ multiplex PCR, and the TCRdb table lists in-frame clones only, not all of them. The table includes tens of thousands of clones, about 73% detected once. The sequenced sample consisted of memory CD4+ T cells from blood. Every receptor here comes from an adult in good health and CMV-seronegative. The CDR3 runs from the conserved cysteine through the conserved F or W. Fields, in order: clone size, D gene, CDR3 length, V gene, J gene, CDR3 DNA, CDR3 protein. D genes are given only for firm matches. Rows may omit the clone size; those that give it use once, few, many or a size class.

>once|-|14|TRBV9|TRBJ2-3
TGTGCCAGCAGCGGGGTTTTGCTCACAGATACGCAGTATTTT
CASSGVLLTDTQYF
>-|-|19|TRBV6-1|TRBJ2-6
TGTGCCAGCAGTGAAGGGGTGGGAGGGGGCCGCTCTGGGGCCAACGTCCTGACTTTC
CASSEGVGGGRSGANVLTF
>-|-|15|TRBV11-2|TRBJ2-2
TGTGCCAGCAGCTCTTTGACAGGGAGGCCCGGGGAGCTGTTTTTT
CASSSLTGRPGELFF
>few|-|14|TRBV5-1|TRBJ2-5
TGCGCCAGCAGGGAAGGGAGCCAGGAGGGGACCCAGTACTTC
CASREGSQEGTQYF
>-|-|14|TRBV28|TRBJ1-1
TGTGCCAGCAGTCCACATAATGGCAGGGGAGTAGCTTTCTTT
CASSPHNGRGVAFF
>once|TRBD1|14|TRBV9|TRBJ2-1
TGTGCCAGCAGCGCCGCCCAGGGGGACAATGAGCAGTTCTTC
CASSAAQGDNEQFF
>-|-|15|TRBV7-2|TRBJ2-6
TGTGCCAGCAGCTTAGCCCTCTCTGGGGCCAACGTCCTGACTTTC
CASSLALSGANVLTF
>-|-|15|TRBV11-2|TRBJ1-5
TGTGCCAGCAGCTTAGGGACCGTTACAAATCAGCCCCAGCATTTT
CASSLGTVTNQPQHF
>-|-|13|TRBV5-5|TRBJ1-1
TGTGCCAGCAGCTTGGCCACGAACACTGAAGCTTTCTTT
CASSLATNTEAFF
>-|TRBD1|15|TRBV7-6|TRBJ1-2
TGTGCCAGCAGCCTCGGGACAGGGAGTAACTATGGCTACACCTTC
CASSLGTGSNYGYTF
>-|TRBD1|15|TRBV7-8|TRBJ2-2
TGTGCCAGCAGCCACCGGACAGGGAAACCCGGGGAGCTGTTTTTT
CASSHRTGKPGELFF
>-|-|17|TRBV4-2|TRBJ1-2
TGTGCCAGCAGCCAAGATACGCAGGGGCAAGTGGACTATGGCTACACCTTC
CASSQDTQGQVDYGYTF
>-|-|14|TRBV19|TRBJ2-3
TGTGCCAGTAGTGTCCGATGGTCTACAGATACGCAGTATTTT
CASSVRWSTDTQYF
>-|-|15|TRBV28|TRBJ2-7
TGTGCCAGCAGTCCTCCGGGATTCAGAGTAGGGGAGCAGTACTTC
CASSPPGFRVGEQYF
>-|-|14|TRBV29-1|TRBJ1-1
TGCAGCGTTGAATCCGGGGGGGCATTCACTGAAGCTTTCTTT
CSVESGGAFTEAFF
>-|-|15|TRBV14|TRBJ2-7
TGTGCCAGCAGCCAGCAGGTTGTGACTAGCTACGAGCAGTACTTC
CASSQQVVTSYEQYF
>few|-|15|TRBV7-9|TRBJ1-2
TGTGCCAGCAGCACACGGTCGGCAGGTACCTATGGCTACACCTTC
CASSTRSAGTYGYTF
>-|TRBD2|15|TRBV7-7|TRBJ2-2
TGTGCCAGCAGTTCTAGCGGGGGGAGGACCGGGGAGCTGTTTTTT
CASSSSGGRTGELFF
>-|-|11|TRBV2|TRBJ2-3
TGTGCCAGCAGCAGCACAGATACGCAGTATTTT
CASSSTDTQYF
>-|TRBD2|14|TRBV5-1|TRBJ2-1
TGCGCCAGCAGCTTGGTAGGGACTAGCAATGAGCAGTTCTTC
CASSLVGTSNEQFF
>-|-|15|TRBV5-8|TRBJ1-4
TGTGCCAGCAGCTTGGGTTTCCAGGGTTACGAAAAACTGTTTTTT
CASSLGFQGYEKLFF
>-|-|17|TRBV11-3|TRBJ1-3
TGTGCCAGCAGCCCAGGACCGGGGGCAGACTCTGGAAACACCATATATTTT
CASSPGPGADSGNTIYF
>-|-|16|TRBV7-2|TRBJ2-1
TGTGCCAGCAGCACAGAGATCCTAGAAGCGTACAATGAGCAGTTCTTC
CASSTEILEAYNEQFF
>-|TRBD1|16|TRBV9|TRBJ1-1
TGTGCCAGCAGCGTAGGTTTAGGGGGCGTGAACACTGAAGCTTTCTTT
CASSVGLGGVNTEAFF
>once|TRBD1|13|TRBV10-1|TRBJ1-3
TGCGCCAGCACTCAGGGGGCGAAATACACCATATATTTT
CASTQGAKYTIYF
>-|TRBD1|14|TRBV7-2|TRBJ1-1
TGTGCCAGCAGCCGACAGGGGGACCACACTGAAGCTTTCTTT
CASSRQGDHTEAFF
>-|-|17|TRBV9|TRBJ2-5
TGTGCCAGCAGCGAGGGAGTCCCCGGCACCCTGGGGGAGACCCAGTACTTC
CASSEGVPGTLGETQYF
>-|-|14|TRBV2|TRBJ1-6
TGTGCCAGCAGCAGGGACGGCTATAATTCACCCCTCCACTTT
CASSRDGYNSPLHF
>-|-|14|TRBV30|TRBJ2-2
TGTGCCTGGAATCGGGACGCCAACACCGGGGAGCTGTTTTTT
CAWNRDANTGELFF
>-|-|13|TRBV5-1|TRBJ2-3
TGCGCCAGCAGCACCCGAGGCCCGGGTACGCAGTATTTT
CASSTRGPGTQYF
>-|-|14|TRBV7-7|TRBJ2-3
TGTGCCAGCAGCTTAGGCGGGGTCACAGATACGCAGTATTTT
CASSLGGVTDTQYF
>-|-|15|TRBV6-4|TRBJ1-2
TGTGCCAGCAAAAGCAGGGAAGGGGTGGACTATGGCTACACCTTC
CASKSREGVDYGYTF
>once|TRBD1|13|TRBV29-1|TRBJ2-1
TGCAGCGGGCTAGGACAGGGATACAATGAGCAGTTCTTC
CSGLGQGYNEQFF
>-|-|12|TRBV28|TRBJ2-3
TGTGCCAGCAGTTCGGTCACAGATACGCAGTATTTT
CASSSVTDTQYF
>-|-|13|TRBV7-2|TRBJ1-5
TGTGCCAGCAGCTTTGTTAGCAATCAGCCCCAGCATTTT
CASSFVSNQPQHF
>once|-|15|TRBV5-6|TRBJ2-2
TGTGCCAGCAGCTTGGCTCAGGGGAACACCGGGGAGCTGTTTTTT
CASSLAQGNTGELFF
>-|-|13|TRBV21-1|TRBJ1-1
TGTGCCAGCAGCAACCCTCCGTTAGGGGAAGCTTTCTTT
CASSNPPLGEAFF
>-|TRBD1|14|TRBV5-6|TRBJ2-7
TGTGCCAGCAGCTTGGTAGACAGGGTATACGAGCAGTACTTC
CASSLVDRVYEQYF
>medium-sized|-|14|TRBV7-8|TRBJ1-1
TGTGCCAGCAGCATACAGGGTCGGAACACTGAAGCTTTCTTT
CASSIQGRNTEAFF
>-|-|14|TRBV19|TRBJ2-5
TGTGCCAGTAGTATTGCCCTAGCGACAGAGACCCAGTACTTC
CASSIALATETQYF